What follows are 5 T cell receptor beta chains derived from one specimen sequenced in a study of shared clonotypes between healthy human individuals. Profiled with immunoSEQ multiplex PCR; TCRdb holds only in-frame clones, not every one. Of roughly 2.4 million clones in the sample, approximately 94% are singletons; the top ten hold roughly 0.13%. The sequencing sample was made of naive CD4+ T cells sorted from blood. The subset here: CD45RA+ positively selected. These receptor sequences come from a man aged 18 to 29 in good health.

J is TRBJ2-7 and V is TRBV7-9; D ambiguous. Trimming left V 4 bases short and J 0 bases short, with 10 bases between. This CDR3 contains 14 residues. CDR1 and CDR2 (germline): SEHNR, FQNEAQ (reference sequence). The CDR3 loop is CASSSRAASYEQYF. The CDR3 coding sequence is TGTGCCAGCAGCTCTCGGGCGGCCTCCTACGAGCAGTACTTC. Variable domain in full (rest from reference TRBV7-9 and TRBJ2-7): DTGVSQNPRHKITKRGQNVTFRCDPISEHNRLYWYRQTLGQGPEFLTYFQNEAQLEKSRLLSDRFSAERPKGSFSTLEIQRTEQGDSAMYLCASSSRAASYEQYFGPGTRLTVT.

Of note for this clone: The identical CDR3 is also encoded by other nucleotide sequences in the sample. This chain uses TRBV10-3 with TRBJ2-1, with a tentative D call TRBD2 (5 bases). Trimming shortened V by 0 bases and J by 4 bases, and 10 bases separated the two germline ends. Germline assignment: CDR1 ENHRY and CDR2 SYGVKD. The CDR3 totals 15 residues. The CDR3 loop reads CAISESGGGYNEQFF. The CDR3 region has the DNA TGTGCCATCAGTGAGTCCGGCGGAGGATACAATGAGCAGTTCTTC.

The chain combines TRBV7-2 with TRBJ2-1; 9 nucleotides line up with TRBD2. CDR1 and CDR2 (germline): SGHTA, FQGNSA. The CDR3 is 15 residues long. Trimming at V came to 1 base and at J to 6 bases, leaving 4 bases not matched to a gene. Written as DNA, the CDR3 is TGTGCCAGCAGCTTAGAAGTTAGCGGGGGCAATGAGCAGTTCTTC. As protein: CASSLEVSGGNEQFF.

V gene TRBV2 combines with J gene TRBJ2-7; possibly TRBD1 for D (5 bases). The CDR3 is 13 amino acids. V shed 9 bases and J shed 3 bases, with 15 bases lying between them. Germline CDR1 is SNHLY and CDR2 is FYNNEI. CDR3 sequence (DNA): TGTGCCAGTGCAACAGACAGCTTCTACGAGCAGTACTTC. This encodes CASATDSFYEQYF.

This clone appeared a single time. V and J are TRBV6-5 and TRBJ2-3; TRBD1 aligns across 7 bases. J lost 3 bases, V lost 7 bases, and 4 bases had no gene match. This CDR3 is 13 amino acids long. Germline V lookup: CDR1 MNHEY, CDR2 SVGAGI. The CDR3 DNA sequence: TGTGCCAGCAATGGACAGGTAACAGATACGCAGTATTTT. Encoded protein: CASNGQVTDTQYF.